This T cell receptor beta chain was obtained from a study of cytomegalovirus exposure and HLA in healthy donors. In the study overall: Early released data had about 85 million unique TCRs, all coming from HLA-typed donors.

Germline V gene lookup returns CDR1 SGHRS and CDR2 YFSETQ. The CDR3 loop spans 14 amino acids. V was pared by 2 bases and J by 3 bases, with 11 bases between. Whole-study findings and limits: In an earlier analysis, productive rearrangement rates for most beta V segments clustered near 90% or 30%. Through in vitro validation, three CMV-associated chains were shown to be specific for CMV antigens.

Turning to this clone: What it binds is not known.

The PCR was carried out with 60 Vbeta primers and 13 Jbeta primers. Generated by immunoSEQ multiplex PCR, the TCRdb table keeps only in-frame clones and is missing some. With some 130,000 clones in the sample, the ten largest clones hold around 1.6%. The sequence derives from a man younger than 30 in good health and CMV-seronegative. V is TRBV5-1 and J is TRBJ1-1; possibly TRBD1 for D (5 bases). Sequencing was carried out using PBMCs. This CDR3 is CASSLPSGDTEAFF. Written as DNA, the CDR3 is TGCGCCAGCAGCTTACCGTCGGGGGACACTGAAGCTTTCTTT. Full variable domain (outside the CDR3, taken from reference TRBV5-1 and TRBJ1-1): KAGVTQTPRYLIKTRGQQVTLSCSPISGHRSVSWYQQTPGQGLQFLFEYFSETQRNKGNFPGRFSGRQFSNSRSEMNVSTLELGDSALYLCASSLPSGDTEAFFGQGTRLTVV.